A selection of T cell receptor beta chains follows, all from one sample in a study of T cell changes during pregnancy in multiple sclerosis. Clones were read by immunoSEQ multiplex PCR, and TCRdb kept only the in-frame ones, dropping some. The table lists some 60,000 clones, 93% of them singletons. Here the sequenced sample was peripheral blood, taken after pregnancy. All receptors derive from a female donor with multiple sclerosis, enrolled in a pregnancy study. The CDR3 runs from the conserved cysteine through the conserved F or W. Each record gives: CDR3 protein, CDR3 DNA, V gene, J gene, D gene, clone size. A D gene is named only where the DNA matches it firmly. Rows may omit the clone size; those that give it use once, few, many or a size class.

CASSYSGRSGSDEQFF	TGTGCCAGCAGTTACTCAGGTAGGAGCGGGAGCGATGAGCAGTTCTTC	TRBV6-5	TRBJ2-1	TRBD2	NA
CASRPEIQAGAGGRTDTQYF	TGTGCCAGCAGACCCGAGATACAAGCGGGAGCGGGGGGGAGGACAGATACGCAGTATTTT	TRBV6-7	TRBJ2-3	TRBD2	NA
CASSLERTGLSYEQYF	TGCGCCAGCAGCTTGGAACGTACAGGGCTTTCCTACGAGCAGTACTTC	TRBV5-1	TRBJ2-7	NA	NA
CASSLGGQGSTEQYF	TGTGCCAGCAGCTTAGGCGGACAGGGGAGTACCGAGCAGTACTTC	TRBV5-8	TRBJ2-7	TRBD1	few
CASSRTGYDNEKLFF	TGTGCCAGCAGCCGTACAGGGTATGATAATGAAAAACTGTTTTTT	TRBV11-2	TRBJ1-4	NA	once
CASSPRDRGSYNEQFF	TGTGCCAGCAGCCCACGGGACAGGGGGTCCTACAATGAGCAGTTCTTC	TRBV5-6	TRBJ2-1	TRBD1	NA
CASSFTVYEQYF	TGTGCCAGCAGCTTCACAGTCTACGAGCAGTACTTC	TRBV7-9	TRBJ2-7	NA	NA
CASSSPVGARGYTF	TGTGCCAGCAGCTCCCCGGTGGGGGCTCGTGGCTACACCTTC	TRBV7-2	TRBJ1-2	NA	NA
CASSLWPGSTDSSSYEQYF	TGTGCCAGCAGTTTATGGCCAGGGTCCACAGACTCGAGCTCCTACGAGCAGTACTTC	TRBV28	TRBJ2-7	NA	NA
CASSSPGGAGNTIYF	TGTGCCAGCAGCTCCCCGGGGGGGGCTGGAAACACCATATATTTT	TRBV5-6	TRBJ1-3	NA	NA
CASGRTGGAFSYNEQFF	TGTGCCAGCGGAAGGACAGGGGGCGCGTTTTCATACAATGAGCAGTTCTTC	TRBV2	TRBJ2-1	TRBD1	NA
CASRDRYYEQYF	TGTGCCAGCAGAGACAGATACTACGAGCAGTACTTC	TRBV6-1	TRBJ2-7	NA	NA
CALSPVQIPMNTEAFF	TGTGCCCTCTCCCCGGTACAGATTCCGATGAACACTGAAGCTTTCTTT	TRBV10-3	TRBJ1-1	NA	NA
CASSQGFGRVGETQYF	TGTGCCAGCAGCCAGGGGTTCGGGAGGGTCGGAGAGACCCAGTACTTC	TRBV7-2	TRBJ2-5	TRBD2	NA
CASSLGDRYSNQPQHF	TGCGCCAGCAGCTTGGGCGACAGATATAGCAATCAGCCCCAGCATTTT	TRBV5-1	TRBJ1-5	NA	NA